In this sample, the clone carrying this TCR beta chain turned up a few times. This record belongs to a study of T cells after yellow fever vaccination. Study information: Sorting by CD3, CD45RA, CCR7 and CD95 gave EM, EMRA, CM and Tscm subsets. Study-wide results and caveats: After the booster, approximately 96% of CD4 and just over 85% of CD8 primary-response clones were re-detected. Some clonotypes, a small share, were shared between CD4 and CD8 compartments.

By 5'RACE template switching, TCR cDNA was produced, with a universal primer site and UMIs added in the process. TCRdb ran MiXCR on the 5' RACE reads and lists one entry per CDR3 protein. The table has 25,000 to 35,000 distinct CDR3 sequences, 5.5% to 8% seen once. Germline V gene data show CDR1 as MRHNA and CDR2 as SNTAGT. V was shortened by 8 bases and J by 4 bases, with 12 bases between the two germline ends. This CDR3 is built from 13 residues. V usage is TRBV6-4 and J usage is TRBJ2-1, with unresolved D. The receptor was isolated from a man aged 25-45 years who received the YFV17D yellow fever vaccine. This sample comprised PBMCs, either bulk or a sorted T-cell subset (CD4+, CD8+, memory, or dextramer-sorted; not recorded which), obtained on the day of the yellow fever booster vaccination. The CDR3: CASSFDPYNEQFF. CDR3 coding DNA: TGTGCCAGCTCCTTTGACCCATACAATGAGCAGTTCTTC.